This T cell receptor beta chain was retrieved from a study of T cell repertoires in aging, cancer and after chemotherapy (dated by TCRdb to between 2018 and 2021). Looking at the study overall: Donors spanned six age groups from 30 or younger to 70 or older, with at least three individuals per group. The full dataset contained 8.5 million to 10 million TCR reads. A cohort of 220 or so cancer patients (94 with hematological and approximately 120 with solid cancers) was assembled, and 95 healthy donors were included as a reference group. To look at immunoaging and at how T cells reconstitute after chemotherapy, the study profiled TCR beta repertoires in peripheral blood from both healthy donors and cancer patients. TCR repertoires from healthy donor controls were recorded over periods of several months to years and showed clear clonal overlap between repeated samplings. The research as a whole found: In both cancer cohorts, median generation probability rose over the chemotherapy interval, which suggests that the repertoire was reconstituted through rebound thymic output. In healthy donors, the decline in TCR diversity with age was mainly due to loss of richness, whereas in cancer patients loss of evenness also played a role. According to the authors, the repertoire data do not allow conclusions to be drawn about immunological memory after chemotherapy. Untreated patients with hematological or solid cancers showed significantly lower blood TCR diversity and higher clonality than age-matched healthy donors.

In the germline V gene, CDR1 corresponds to MDHEN and CDR2 to SYDVKM. From V the trimming removes 3 bases and from J it removes 2 bases, while the gene matches leave 3 bases of the junction unaccounted for. Reading from cysteine to phenylalanine, the CDR3 counts 14 amino acids. The entry retains the CDR3 DNA only, 42 bases that are in frame from base 1. Notes on this clonotype: No cognate antigen has been identified for it. No much larger clonotype is one base removed from it; base qualities were not supplied.

Using a mixed TRB-A/B primer pool, multiplex touch-down PCR amplified rearranged TRB sequences covering the V, D and J segments. Two consecutive PCR reactions with Phusion HS II polymerase added Illumina adapters and sample indices to the amplicons. Amplicons were gel-purified with the NucleoSpin Gel and PCR Clean-up kit, then checked with Qubit and an Agilent 2100 Bioanalyzer. Sequencing of libraries was carried out on an Illumina MiSeq in 600-cycle, single-indexed, paired-end runs. For the original study's pipeline: TRB sequences were processed with MiXCR versions 2.12 and 3.0.5. A clone was defined as each unique CDR3 nucleotide sequence, and only productive sequences supported by at least two reads were kept. Repertoire metrics included Shannon diversity, evenness, clonality (one minus evenness), and alpha-parameterized diversity profiles from alpha 0 to 5. The IGoR algorithm was used to calculate generation probabilities of clones in the paired pre- and post-chemotherapy samples. TCRdb reworked the public reads: Q25 trimming with fastp, MiXCR clone assembly, productive beta chains retained. Rows matching on CDR3 protein sequence are summarized as one entry with the most common DNA and genes. TCRdb, rather than the study authors, made the V and J calls. The sample profile shows about 13,000 distinct CDR3 sequences; around 25% of them were found once. The ten largest clones represent over 45% of the sample.

Genomic DNA extracted from peripheral blood, rather than sorted cells or RNA, was used as the source for amplification of TCR beta rearrangements. The TCR comes from a human donor in good health. The material sequenced was blood. Recombination joined TRBV28 with TRBJ2-7, and TRBD2 aligns with 8 junction nucleotides. The CDR3 protein is CASSFSGGTYEQYF. The sequence in DNA is TGTGCCAGCAGTTTCAGCGGGGGTACCTACGAGCAGTACTTC.